This TCR beta chain was retrieved from a study of radiotherapy plus CTLA-4 blockade in lung cancer. About the research overall: Overall, 18% of patients showed an objective response, while 31% attained disease control.

Profiled with immunoSEQ multiplex PCR; TCRdb holds only in-frame clones, not every one. The table lists some 15,000 clones, approximately 87% of them singletons. The CDR3 covers 13 residues. Trimming left V 1 base short and J 5 bases short, with 9 bases between. The V gene's germline CDR1 is SGHTS and CDR2 YDEGEE. The V and J genes are TRBV5-8 and TRBJ1-1; no firm D call. The TCR comes from a human donor with non-small cell lung cancer that progressed on radiotherapy plus ipilimumab. Some clones in this sample may be carry-over from other donors' samples. The material sequenced was peripheral blood, taken from a patient treated with radiotherapy plus ipilimumab. CDR3 region: CASSLIPGTEAFF. CDR3 bases: TGTGCCAGCAGCTTGATTCCGGGGACTGAAGCTTTCTTT.